Following are 8 T cell receptor beta chains from one sample sequenced in a study of shared clonotypes between healthy human individuals. Here immunoSEQ multiplex PCR was the method, and the copy in TCRdb shows in-frame clones only, minus some. The sample holds roughly 2,300,000 clones, about nine tenths seen once. The sample comprised naive CD4+ T cells from PBMCs. Sample subset: CD45RA+ positively selected. The receptor source for this set is a young man in good health. Some clones in this sample may be carry-over from other donors' samples.

The chain links TRBV6-6 to TRBJ2-7; 10 bases agree with TRBD1. V lost 6 bases and J lost 3; bases outside the gene matches: 8. The CDR3 is made up of 15 amino acids. Germline V CDR1 and CDR2: MNHNY, SVGAGI (reference sequence). CDR3 loop: CASREPGQGFYEQYF. For the CDR3, the DNA is TGTGCCAGCAGGGAACCGGGACAGGGGTTCTACGAGCAGTACTTC.

Only a few counts were recorded for this clone. This chain connects TRBV28 to TRBJ1-1, with D possibly being TRBD1 (5 bases). CDR3 length equals 15 residues. V shed 4 bases and J shed 2 bases, with 14 bases lying between them. The V gene's germline CDR1 is MDHEN and CDR2 SYDVKM. The CDR3 region is CASSSGQASNTEAFF. DNA of the CDR3: TGTGCCAGCAGTTCAGGACAAGCTTCAAACACTGAAGCTTTCTTT.

The V and J genes are TRBV6-1 and TRBJ1-2; D perhaps matches TRBD1 (5 bases). V shed 1 base and J shed 8 bases, with 14 bases lying between them. Germline CDR1 and CDR2: MNHNS and SASEGT. This CDR3 comprises 14 residues. CDR3 sequence: CASSEVGVRGGYTF. CDR3 coding DNA: TGTGCCAGCAGTGAAGTGGGTGTCCGGGGCGGCTACACCTTC.

The gene calls are TRBV5-6 and TRBJ1-2, with D possibly being TRBD1 (6 bases). The CDR3 has 15 amino acids. Trimming stripped 1 base from V and 7 bases from J, with 17 bases between. In germline, CDR1 is SGHDT, CDR2 YYEEEE. For the CDR3, the DNA is TGTGCCAGCAGCTTGTTCGGGGGCTCGAAGAGTGGCTACACCTTC. This sequence encodes CASSLFGGSKSGYTF.

The rearrangement uses TRBV15 and TRBJ2-7, with D hard to call. Germline V gives CDR1 LNHNV, CDR2 YYDKDF (reference sequence). V lost 5 bases, J lost 7 bases, and 15 bases lay in between. This CDR3 region has 13 residues. CDR3 DNA: TGTGCCACCAGCCCACAGTACGGTAGAGAGCAGTACTTC. Translation: CATSPQYGREQYF.

The gene calls are TRBV6-5 and TRBJ2-1; maybe TRBD1 (5 bases). Trimming removed 6 bases at V and 9 bases at J, with 12 bases between. Germline V gives CDR1 MNHEY, CDR2 SVGAGI. The CDR3 is 12 residues long. The CDR3 loop reads CASSPPQGEQFF. Written as DNA, the CDR3 is TGTGCCAGCAGCCCTCCCCAGGGTGAGCAGTTCTTC.

This rearrangement joins TRBV7-2 to TRBJ2-2; 7 positions agree with TRBD2. The CDR3 sequence is 17 residues long. The V and J ends lost 2 bases and 5 bases, in that order; junction bases with no gene match: 11. Germline V CDR1 and CDR2: SGHTA, FQGNSA. Written as DNA, the CDR3 is TGTGCCAGCAGCTTAAGATTTCGGGGAGGGCCGACCGGGGAGCTGTTTTTT. Translating gives CASSLRFRGGPTGELFF.

This clone appeared once. The sample contains more than one DNA sequence encoding this CDR3. The chain carries TRBV6-5 and TRBJ1-5; a weak D match, TRBD1 (5 bases). From germline, CDR1 is MNHEY and CDR2 SVGAGI. Trimming took 5 bases from V and 7 from J, leaving 12 bases between them. This CDR3 is 13 amino acids long. In nucleotides, the CDR3 is TGTGCCAGCAGTCCCCCAAGGGGACAGCCCCAGCATTTT. Its translation: CASSPPRGQPQHF.